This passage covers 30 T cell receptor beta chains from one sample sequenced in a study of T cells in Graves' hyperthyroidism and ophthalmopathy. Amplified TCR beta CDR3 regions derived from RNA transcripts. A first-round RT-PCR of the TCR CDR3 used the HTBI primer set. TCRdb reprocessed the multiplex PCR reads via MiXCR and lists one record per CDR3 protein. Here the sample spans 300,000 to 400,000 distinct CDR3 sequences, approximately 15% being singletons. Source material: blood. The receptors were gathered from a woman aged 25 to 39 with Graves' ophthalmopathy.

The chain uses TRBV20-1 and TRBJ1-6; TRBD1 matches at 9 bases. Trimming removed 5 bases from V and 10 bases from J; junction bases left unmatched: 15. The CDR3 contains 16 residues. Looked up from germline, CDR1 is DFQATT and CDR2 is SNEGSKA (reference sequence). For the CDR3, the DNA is TGCAGTGCTTTCTCCCCCGGACAGGGGCCCCAGTCACCCCTCCACTTT. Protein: CSAFSPGQGPQSPLHF.

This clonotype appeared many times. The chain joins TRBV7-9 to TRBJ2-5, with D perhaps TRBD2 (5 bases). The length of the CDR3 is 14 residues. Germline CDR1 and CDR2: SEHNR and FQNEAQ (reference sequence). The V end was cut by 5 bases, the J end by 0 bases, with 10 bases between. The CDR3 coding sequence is TGTGCCAGCAGCGTAACCGGGAACCAAGAGACCCAGTACTTC. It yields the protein CASSVTGNQETQYF. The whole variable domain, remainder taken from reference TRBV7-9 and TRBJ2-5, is DTGVSQNPRHKITKRGQNVTFRCDPISEHNRLYWYRQTLGQGPEFLTYFQNEAQLEKSRLLSDRFSAERPKGSFSTLEIQRTEQGDSAMYLCASSVTGNQETQYFGPGTRLLVL.

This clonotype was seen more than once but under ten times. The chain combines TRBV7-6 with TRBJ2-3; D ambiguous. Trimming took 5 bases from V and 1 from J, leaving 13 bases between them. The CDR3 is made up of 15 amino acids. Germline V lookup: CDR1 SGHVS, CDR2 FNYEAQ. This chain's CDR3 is CASSKSVLGTDTQYF. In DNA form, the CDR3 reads TGTGCCAGCAGCAAAAGCGTTCTCGGCACAGATACGCAGTATTTT.

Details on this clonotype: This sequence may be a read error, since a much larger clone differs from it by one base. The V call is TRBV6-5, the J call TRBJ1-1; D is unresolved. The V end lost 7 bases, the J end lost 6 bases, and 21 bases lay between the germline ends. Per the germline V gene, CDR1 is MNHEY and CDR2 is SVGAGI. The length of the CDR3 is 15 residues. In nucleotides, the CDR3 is TGTGCCAGCACTTTTGCGAATCGAGGAAACGCTGAAGCTTTCTTT. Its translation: CASTFANRGNAEAFF.

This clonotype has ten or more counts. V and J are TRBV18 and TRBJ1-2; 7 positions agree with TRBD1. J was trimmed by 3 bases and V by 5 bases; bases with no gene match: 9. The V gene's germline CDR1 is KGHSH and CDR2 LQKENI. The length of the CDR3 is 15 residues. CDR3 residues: CASSTREGQYYGYTF. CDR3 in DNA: TGTGCCAGCTCAACTCGGGAGGGACAGTACTATGGCTACACCTTC.

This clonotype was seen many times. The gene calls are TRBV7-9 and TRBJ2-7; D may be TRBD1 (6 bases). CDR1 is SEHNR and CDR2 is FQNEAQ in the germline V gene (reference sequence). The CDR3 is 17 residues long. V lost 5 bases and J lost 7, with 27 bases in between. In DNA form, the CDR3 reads TGTGCCAGCAGCCCTGTTCCGATGAACAGGGCTCCCGGGGAGCAGTACTTC. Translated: CASSPVPMNRAPGEQYF.

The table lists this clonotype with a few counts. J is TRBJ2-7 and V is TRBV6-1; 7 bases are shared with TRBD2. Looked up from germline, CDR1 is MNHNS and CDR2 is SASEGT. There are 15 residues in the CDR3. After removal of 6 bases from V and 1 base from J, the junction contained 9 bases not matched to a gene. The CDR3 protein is CASSHLRGGSYEQYF. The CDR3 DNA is TGTGCCAGCAGCCATTTGAGGGGAGGGTCCTACGAGCAGTACTTC.

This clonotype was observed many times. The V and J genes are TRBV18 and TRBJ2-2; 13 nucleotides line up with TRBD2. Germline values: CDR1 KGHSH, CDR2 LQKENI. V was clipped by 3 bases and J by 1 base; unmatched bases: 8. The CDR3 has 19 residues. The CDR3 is CASSPTRTSGGLNTGELFF. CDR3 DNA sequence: TGTGCCAGCTCACCTACCAGGACTAGCGGGGGCCTGAACACCGGGGAGCTGTTTTTT. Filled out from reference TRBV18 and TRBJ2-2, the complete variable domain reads NAGVMQNPRHLVRRRGQEARLRCSPMKGHSHVYWYRQLPEEGLKFMVYLQKENIIDESGMPKERFSAEFPKEGPSILRIQQVVRGDSAAYFCASSPTRTSGGLNTGELFFGEGSRLTVL.

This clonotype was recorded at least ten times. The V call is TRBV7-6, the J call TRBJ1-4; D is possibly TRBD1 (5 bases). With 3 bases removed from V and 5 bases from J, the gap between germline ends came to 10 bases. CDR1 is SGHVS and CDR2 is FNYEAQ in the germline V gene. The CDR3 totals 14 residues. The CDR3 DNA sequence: TGTGCCAGCAGCTTGACAGACCCAAATGAAAAACTGTTTTTT. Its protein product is CASSLTDPNEKLFF.

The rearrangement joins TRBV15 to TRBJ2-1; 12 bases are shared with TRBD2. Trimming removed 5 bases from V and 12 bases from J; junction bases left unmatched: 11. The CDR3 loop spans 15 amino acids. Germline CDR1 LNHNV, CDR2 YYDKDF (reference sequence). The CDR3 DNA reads TGTGCCACCAGCTCCCGGACTAGCGGGATATTGGGGCAGTTCTTC. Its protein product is CATSSRTSGILGQFF.

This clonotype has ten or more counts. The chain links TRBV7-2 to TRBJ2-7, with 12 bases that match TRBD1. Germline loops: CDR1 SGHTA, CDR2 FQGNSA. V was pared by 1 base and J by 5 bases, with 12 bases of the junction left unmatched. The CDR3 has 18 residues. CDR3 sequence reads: CASSLGEGQGASQDEQYF. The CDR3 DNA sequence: TGTGCCAGCAGCTTAGGAGAGGGACAGGGGGCCAGTCAGGACGAGCAGTACTTC.

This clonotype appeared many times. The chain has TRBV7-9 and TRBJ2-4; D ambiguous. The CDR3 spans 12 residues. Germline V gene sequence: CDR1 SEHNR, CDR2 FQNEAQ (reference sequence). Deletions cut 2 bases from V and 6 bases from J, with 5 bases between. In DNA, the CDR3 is TGTGCCAGCAGCTTATCAGCAAACATTCAGTACTTC. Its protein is CASSLSANIQYF.

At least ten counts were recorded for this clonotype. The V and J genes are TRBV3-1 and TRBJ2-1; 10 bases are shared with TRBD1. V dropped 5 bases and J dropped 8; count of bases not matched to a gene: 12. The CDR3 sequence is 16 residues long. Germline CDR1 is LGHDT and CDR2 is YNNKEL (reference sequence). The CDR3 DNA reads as TGTGCCAGCAGCTCTTATACCGGGACAGGGGTTCATGAGCAGTTCTTC. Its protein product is CASSSYTGTGVHEQFF.

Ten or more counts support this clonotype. The CDR3 DNA reads TGTGCCAGCAGCTTAGCCTCGGGGGCGCCGAACACCGGGGAGCTGTTTTTT. Its protein is CASSLASGAPNTGELFF. The chain couples TRBV7-9 to TRBJ2-2; D might be TRBD1 or TRBD2, each matching 6 bases. The CDR3 loop spans 17 amino acids. Germline values: CDR1 SEHNR, CDR2 FQNEAQ (reference sequence). Trimming removed 0 bases at V and 0 bases at J, with 11 bases between.

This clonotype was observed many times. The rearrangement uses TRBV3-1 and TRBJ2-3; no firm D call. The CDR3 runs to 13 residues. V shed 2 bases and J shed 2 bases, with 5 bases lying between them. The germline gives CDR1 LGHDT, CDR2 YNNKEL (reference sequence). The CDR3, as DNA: TGTGCCAGCAGCCAACTCTACACAGATACGCAGTATTTT. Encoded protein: CASSQLYTDTQYF.

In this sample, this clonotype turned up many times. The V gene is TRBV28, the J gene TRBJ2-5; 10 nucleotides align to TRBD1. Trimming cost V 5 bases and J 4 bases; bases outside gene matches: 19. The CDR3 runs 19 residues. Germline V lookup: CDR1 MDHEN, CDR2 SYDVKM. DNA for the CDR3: TGTGCCAGCAGTCACGGACAGGGGGTGTCGAGGCTAGCGGGAGAGACCCAGTACTTC. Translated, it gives CASSHGQGVSRLAGETQYF.

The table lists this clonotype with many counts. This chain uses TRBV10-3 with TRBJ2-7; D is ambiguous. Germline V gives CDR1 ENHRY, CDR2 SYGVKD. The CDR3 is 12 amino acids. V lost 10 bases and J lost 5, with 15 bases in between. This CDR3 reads CATQDTLHEQYF. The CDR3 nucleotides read TGTGCCACCCAGGATACCCTCCACGAGCAGTACTTC.

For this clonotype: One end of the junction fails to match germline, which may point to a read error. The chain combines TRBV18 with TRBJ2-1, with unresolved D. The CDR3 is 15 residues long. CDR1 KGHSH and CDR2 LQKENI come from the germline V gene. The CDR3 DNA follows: TGTGCCAGCTCACCCACGGGCGGAACCTACAATGGGCAGTTCTTC. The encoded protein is CASSPTGGTYNGQFF.

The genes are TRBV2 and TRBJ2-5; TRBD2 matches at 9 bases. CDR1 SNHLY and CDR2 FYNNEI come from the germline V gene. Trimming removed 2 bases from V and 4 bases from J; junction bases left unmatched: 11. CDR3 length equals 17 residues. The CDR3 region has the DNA TGTGCCAGCAGTGAATTCGTGAGCGGGGGGCGGGGAGAGACCCAGTACTTC. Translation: CASSEFVSGGRGETQYF.

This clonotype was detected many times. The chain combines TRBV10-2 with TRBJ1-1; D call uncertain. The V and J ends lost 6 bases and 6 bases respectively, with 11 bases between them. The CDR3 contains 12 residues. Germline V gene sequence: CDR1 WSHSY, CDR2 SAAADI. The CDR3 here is CASRATAPEAFF. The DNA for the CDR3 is TGCGCCAGCAGGGCCACAGCGCCTGAAGCTTTCTTT.

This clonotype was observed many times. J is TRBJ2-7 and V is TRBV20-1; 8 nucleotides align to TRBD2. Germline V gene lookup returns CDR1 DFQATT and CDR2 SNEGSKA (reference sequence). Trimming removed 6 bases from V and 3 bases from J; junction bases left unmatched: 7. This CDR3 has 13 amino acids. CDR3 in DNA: TGCAGTGCCCCGGGGGGGTATTACTACGAGCAGTACTTC. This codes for CSAPGGYYYEQYF.

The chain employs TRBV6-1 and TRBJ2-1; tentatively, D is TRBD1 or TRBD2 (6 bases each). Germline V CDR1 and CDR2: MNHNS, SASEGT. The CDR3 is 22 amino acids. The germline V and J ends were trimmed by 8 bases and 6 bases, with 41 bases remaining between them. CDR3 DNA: TGTGCCAGCTATGGGACTTACCTAGAGGGGGGCCTAGGATACCAGCTAGCCAATGAGCAGTTCTTC. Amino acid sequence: CASYGTYLEGGLGYQLANEQFF.

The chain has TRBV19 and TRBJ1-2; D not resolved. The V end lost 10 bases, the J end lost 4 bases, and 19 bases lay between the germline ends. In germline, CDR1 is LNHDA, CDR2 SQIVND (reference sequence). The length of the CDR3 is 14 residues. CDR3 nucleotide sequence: TGTGCCAAGTACTCGACGGATTATAGCTATGGCTACACCTTC. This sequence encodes CAKYSTDYSYGYTF.

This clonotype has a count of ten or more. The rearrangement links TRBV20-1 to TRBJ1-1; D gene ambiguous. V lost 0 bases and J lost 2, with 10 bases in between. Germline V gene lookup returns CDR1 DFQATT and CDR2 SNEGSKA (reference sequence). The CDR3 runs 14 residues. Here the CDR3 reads CSARETETNTEAFF. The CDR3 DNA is TGCAGTGCTAGAGAAACAGAAACAAACACTGAAGCTTTCTTT.

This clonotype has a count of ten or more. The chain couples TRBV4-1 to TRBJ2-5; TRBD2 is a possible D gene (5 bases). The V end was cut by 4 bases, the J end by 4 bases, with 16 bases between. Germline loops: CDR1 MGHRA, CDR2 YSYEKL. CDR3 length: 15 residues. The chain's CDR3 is CASSPQLDPRETQYF. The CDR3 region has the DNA TGCGCCAGCAGCCCACAACTAGACCCTCGAGAGACCCAGTACTTC.

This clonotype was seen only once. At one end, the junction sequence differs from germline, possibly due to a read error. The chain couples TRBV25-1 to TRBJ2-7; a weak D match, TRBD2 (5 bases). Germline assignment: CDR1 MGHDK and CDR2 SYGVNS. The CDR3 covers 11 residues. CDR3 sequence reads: CTSKEASEQYF. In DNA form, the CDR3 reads TGTACCAGCAAGGAGGCCTCCGAGCAGTACTTC.

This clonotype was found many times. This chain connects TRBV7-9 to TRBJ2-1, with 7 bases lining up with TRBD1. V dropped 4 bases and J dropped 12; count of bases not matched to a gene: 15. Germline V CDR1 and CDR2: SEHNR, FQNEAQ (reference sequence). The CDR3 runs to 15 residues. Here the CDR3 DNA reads TGTGCCAGCAGCTCCGTCAACAGGGGAAGGTTGTGGCAGTTCTTC. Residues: CASSSVNRGRLWQFF.

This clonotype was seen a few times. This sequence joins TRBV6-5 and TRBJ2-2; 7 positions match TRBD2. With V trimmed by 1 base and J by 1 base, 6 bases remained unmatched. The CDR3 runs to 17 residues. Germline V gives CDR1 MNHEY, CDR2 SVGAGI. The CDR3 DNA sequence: TGTGCCAGCAGTTACTTCCCGCCGGGGGGGAACACCGGGGAGCTGTTTTTT. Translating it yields CASSYFPPGGNTGELFF.

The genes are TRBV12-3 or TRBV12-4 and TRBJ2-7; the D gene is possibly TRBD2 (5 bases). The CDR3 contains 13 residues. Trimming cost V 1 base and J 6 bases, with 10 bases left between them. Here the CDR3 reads CASSLVGGVEQYF. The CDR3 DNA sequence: TGTGCCAGCAGTTTAGTAGGAGGTGTCGAGCAGTACTTC.

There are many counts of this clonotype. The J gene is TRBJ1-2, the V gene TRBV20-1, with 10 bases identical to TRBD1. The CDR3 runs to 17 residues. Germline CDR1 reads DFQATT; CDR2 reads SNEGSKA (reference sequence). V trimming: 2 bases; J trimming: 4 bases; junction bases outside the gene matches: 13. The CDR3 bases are TGCAGTGCTAGAATTTGGACAGGGGGTTCTGGATCCTATGGCTACACCTTC. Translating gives CSARIWTGGSGSYGYTF.